The clone carrying this T cell receptor beta chain was observed at least ten times. Its antigen is not known. The entry originates in a study of T-cell memory formation after mild COVID-19. Points from the study as a whole: Clones contracting day 15 to 85 were balanced CD4/CD8; later expanders leaned CD4+. There were some responding clones in pre-infection memory, which suggested that cross-reactive memory had joined.

Via MiXCR, TCRdb re-called the 5' RACE reads, giving one row per CDR3 protein. The sample carries about 360,000 distinct CDR3 sequences, around an eighth recorded once. This CDR3 is built from 12 residues. V was cut by 4 bases and J by 5 bases, with 10 bases left in between. Germline V CDR1 and CDR2: SGHRS, YFSETQ. What was sequenced was PBMCs or a T cell subset sorted from them (not recorded which). This clonotype was obtained from a man in his late teens or twenties who had mild COVID-19 (a few samples of this study predate the infection). Cell type and time point are not known. The gene calls are TRBV5-1 and TRBJ2-7, with D perhaps TRBD1 (7 bases). DNA for the CDR3: TGCGCCAGCAGCGGAGGGGGCGACGAGCAGTACTTC. This encodes CASSGGGDEQYF.